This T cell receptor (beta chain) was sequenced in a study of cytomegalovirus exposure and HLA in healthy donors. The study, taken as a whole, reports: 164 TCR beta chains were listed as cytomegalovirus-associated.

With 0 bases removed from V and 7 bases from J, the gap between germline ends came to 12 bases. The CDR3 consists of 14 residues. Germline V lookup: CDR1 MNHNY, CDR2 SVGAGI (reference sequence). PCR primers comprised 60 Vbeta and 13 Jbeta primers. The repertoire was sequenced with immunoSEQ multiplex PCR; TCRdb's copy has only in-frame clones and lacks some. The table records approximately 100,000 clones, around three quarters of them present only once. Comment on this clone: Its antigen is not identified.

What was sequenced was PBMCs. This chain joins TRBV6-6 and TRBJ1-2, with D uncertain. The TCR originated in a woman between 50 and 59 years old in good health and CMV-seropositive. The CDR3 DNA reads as TGTGCCAGCAGTTACTCGCGCGGCTCCCGTGGCTACACCTTC. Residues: CASSYSRGSRGYTF.